A selection of T cell receptor beta chains follows, all from one sample in a study of blood T cell repertoires in COVID-19. Measured with immunoSEQ multiplex PCR; TCRdb has only the in-frame clones, and not every one. The sample contains approximately 300,000 clones, 92% of which appear only once. Material: PBMCs or T cells enriched from blood (not recorded which). These receptors originate from a woman in her twenties or thirties who had recovered from COVID-19. CDR3s include the opening cysteine and the closing phenylalanine or tryptophan. A D gene is named only where the DNA matches it firmly. Clone size is given for some rows only: seen once, a few or many times, or a class if the clone is expanded.

clone_size: -
v_call: TRBV6-1
d_call: -
j_call: TRBJ1-6
cdr3_nt: TGTGCCAGCAGTTTAGAAATCCGGTCACCCCTCCACTTT
cdr3_aa: CASSLEIRSPLHF

clone_size: -
v_call: TRBV18
d_call: -
j_call: TRBJ1-1
cdr3_nt: TGTGCCAGCTCACCCTTTGGGGCGTCGGGCACTGAAGCTTTCTTT
cdr3_aa: CASSPFGASGTEAFF

clone_size: -
v_call: TRBV9
d_call: TRBD2
j_call: TRBJ2-1
cdr3_nt: TGTGCCAGCAGCGTTGGTAGCGGGCTATCACTCTCCTACAATGAGCAGTTCTTC
cdr3_aa: CASSVGSGLSLSYNEQFF

clone_size: -
v_call: TRBV6-1
d_call: -
j_call: TRBJ1-5
cdr3_nt: TGTGCCAGCAGTGATCAGGGTAAAGTTGGCAATCAGCCCCAGCATTTT
cdr3_aa: CASSDQGKVGNQPQHF

clone_size: -
v_call: TRBV6-2/TRBV6-3
d_call: TRBD1
j_call: TRBJ1-5
cdr3_nt: TGTGCCAGCAGTCGGACAGGGGGCGCGGGGAAGGCTCAGCCCCAGCATTTT
cdr3_aa: CASSRTGGAGKAQPQHF

clone_size: -
v_call: TRBV5-1
d_call: TRBD2
j_call: TRBJ2-1
cdr3_nt: TGCGCCAGCAGCTTGGCCGCTAGCGGGAATGAGCAGTTCTTC
cdr3_aa: CASSLAASGNEQFF

clone_size: -
v_call: TRBV11-3
d_call: TRBD2
j_call: TRBJ2-2
cdr3_nt: TGTGCCAGCAGCTCCCGCGGACTAGCGTCCGACACCGGGGAGCTGTTTTTT
cdr3_aa: CASSSRGLASDTGELFF

clone_size: -
v_call: TRBV4-2
d_call: -
j_call: TRBJ2-3
cdr3_nt: TGTGCCAGCAGCCTTCCCTTAGGAGGCGGCCGGAGCACAGATACGCAGTATTTT
cdr3_aa: CASSLPLGGGRSTDTQYF

clone_size: -
v_call: TRBV5-4
d_call: -
j_call: TRBJ2-3
cdr3_nt: TGTGCCAGCAGCTTGGCCGGTGATTCCCGTGTGCAGTATTTT
cdr3_aa: CASSLAGDSRVQYF

clone_size: -
v_call: TRBV7-2
d_call: -
j_call: TRBJ2-3
cdr3_nt: TGTGCCAGCAGCTTAAACAACGAGGGTACGCAGTATTTT
cdr3_aa: CASSLNNEGTQYF

clone_size: -
v_call: TRBV30
d_call: TRBD1
j_call: TRBJ1-2
cdr3_nt: TGTGCCTGGAGACCGACAGGGCTTAACTATGGCTACACCTTC
cdr3_aa: CAWRPTGLNYGYTF

clone_size: -
v_call: TRBV28
d_call: TRBD1
j_call: TRBJ1-2
cdr3_nt: TGTGCCAGCCGGGGACAGGATAACTATGGCTACACCTTC
cdr3_aa: CASRGQDNYGYTF

clone_size: -
v_call: TRBV29-1
d_call: -
j_call: TRBJ1-1
cdr3_nt: TGCAGCGTCTATTCAGGGTATGAGGAAGCTTTCTTT
cdr3_aa: CSVYSGYEEAFF

clone_size: once
v_call: TRBV7-2
d_call: -
j_call: TRBJ1-1
cdr3_nt: TGTGCCAGCACCCCCGCGGTGCACACTGAAGCTTTCTTT
cdr3_aa: CASTPAVHTEAFF

clone_size: -
v_call: TRBV3-1/TRBV3-2
d_call: -
j_call: TRBJ2-6
cdr3_nt: TGTGCCAGCAGCCAAGATCTGGCGGCTGGGGCCAACGTCCTGACTTTC
cdr3_aa: CASSQDLAAGANVLTF

clone_size: -
v_call: TRBV30
d_call: -
j_call: TRBJ1-2
cdr3_nt: TGTGCCTGGAGTCGGCCAGGGCCTTTCTATGGCTACACCTTC
cdr3_aa: CAWSRPGPFYGYTF

clone_size: -
v_call: TRBV19
d_call: -
j_call: TRBJ2-6
cdr3_nt: TGTGCCAGTACCGCAGGGATTAGGTCTGGGGCCAACGTCCTGACTTTC
cdr3_aa: CASTAGIRSGANVLTF

clone_size: -
v_call: TRBV6-5
d_call: -
j_call: TRBJ2-1
cdr3_nt: TGTGCCAGCAGCCCGTCAGGTCTAGAGCAGTTCTTC
cdr3_aa: CASSPSGLEQFF

clone_size: -
v_call: TRBV7-9
d_call: TRBD1
j_call: TRBJ2-7
cdr3_nt: TGTGCCACCGGACAGGGCTACGAGCAGTACTTC
cdr3_aa: CATGQGYEQYF

clone_size: -
v_call: TRBV7-2
d_call: -
j_call: TRBJ1-1
cdr3_nt: TGTGCCAGCAGCCCTCTGGGGGGGAGAACTGAAGCTTTCTTT
cdr3_aa: CASSPLGGRTEAFF

clone_size: -
v_call: TRBV12-3/TRBV12-4
d_call: TRBD1
j_call: TRBJ1-2
cdr3_nt: TGTGCCAGCAGCGAATCCCCGACAGGGAGCTACACCTTC
cdr3_aa: CASSESPTGSYTF

clone_size: -
v_call: TRBV14
d_call: TRBD2
j_call: TRBJ2-7
cdr3_nt: TGTGCCAGCAGCTCCCACATGGGGGGGGTCGAGCAGTACTTC
cdr3_aa: CASSSHMGGVEQYF

clone_size: once
v_call: TRBV12-1
d_call: -
j_call: TRBJ2-1
cdr3_nt: TGTGCCAGCAGCTTTTGTTACAGGATGTCTCTGTTGGATGAGCAGTTCTTC
cdr3_aa: CASSFCYRMSLLDEQFF

clone_size: -
v_call: TRBV27
d_call: TRBD2
j_call: TRBJ2-4
cdr3_nt: TGTGCCAGCAGTTGGACTAGCGGGGGGAATGGAAACATTCAGTACTTC
cdr3_aa: CASSWTSGGNGNIQYF

clone_size: -
v_call: TRBV9
d_call: TRBD2
j_call: TRBJ2-7
cdr3_nt: TGTGCCAGCGCGCAGGGGACTAGCGGGAGTACGGGGCTTCAGCAGTACTTC
cdr3_aa: CASAQGTSGSTGLQQYF

clone_size: -
v_call: TRBV3-1/TRBV3-2
d_call: TRBD2
j_call: TRBJ2-3
cdr3_nt: TGTGCCAGCAGCCAGGTTAAAGCGGGGACCCCAGATACGCAGTATTTT
cdr3_aa: CASSQVKAGTPDTQYF

clone_size: -
v_call: TRBV10-3
d_call: TRBD2
j_call: TRBJ2-1
cdr3_nt: TGTGCCATCAGCGGCGGAATAGCGGGGGATAATGAGCAGTTCTTC
cdr3_aa: CAISGGIAGDNEQFF

clone_size: -
v_call: TRBV23-1
d_call: TRBD2
j_call: TRBJ2-7
cdr3_nt: TGCGCCAGCAGTCCCTCCAGGACTAGCGGGAGTGTTCGTCTCTACGAGCAGTACTTC
cdr3_aa: CASSPSRTSGSVRLYEQYF

clone_size: -
v_call: TRBV20-1
d_call: TRBD1
j_call: TRBJ1-2
cdr3_nt: TGCAGTGCTAGTTCAGGGGGGTACTATGGCTACACCTTC
cdr3_aa: CSASSGGYYGYTF

clone_size: -
v_call: TRBV19
d_call: -
j_call: TRBJ1-6
cdr3_nt: TGTGCCAGTAGGTACCACGGGAATTCACCCCTCCACTTT
cdr3_aa: CASRYHGNSPLHF

clone_size: -
v_call: TRBV7-2
d_call: TRBD2
j_call: TRBJ2-5
cdr3_nt: TGTGCCAGCAGCTCGACTAGCGGGGGGCCTTGGGAGACCCAGTACTTC
cdr3_aa: CASSSTSGGPWETQYF

clone_size: -
v_call: TRBV28
d_call: -
j_call: TRBJ2-7
cdr3_nt: TGTGCCAGCAGGGATGGCAGGGACGAGCAGTACTTC
cdr3_aa: CASRDGRDEQYF

clone_size: -
v_call: TRBV4-3
d_call: TRBD1
j_call: TRBJ1-4
cdr3_nt: TGCGCCAGCAGCCGAACGGACAGGGGTAATGAAAAACTGTTTTTT
cdr3_aa: CASSRTDRGNEKLFF

clone_size: -
v_call: TRBV6-2/TRBV6-3
d_call: -
j_call: TRBJ1-5
cdr3_nt: TGTGCCAGCAGTTTCAGGAGGGATCAGCCCCAGCATTTT
cdr3_aa: CASSFRRDQPQHF

clone_size: -
v_call: TRBV7-9
d_call: TRBD1
j_call: TRBJ2-6
cdr3_nt: TGTGCCAGCAGGCCGACAGGGGGCCGTGGGGCCAACGTCCTGACTTTC
cdr3_aa: CASRPTGGRGANVLTF

clone_size: few
v_call: TRBV10-3
d_call: -
j_call: TRBJ1-3
cdr3_nt: TGTGCCACCCGGACGGGGGGGCACGGAAACACCATATATTTT
cdr3_aa: CATRTGGHGNTIYF

clone_size: -
v_call: TRBV28
d_call: -
j_call: TRBJ1-2
cdr3_nt: TGTGCCAGTGGGGAGGGGACCTATGGCTACACCTTC
cdr3_aa: CASGEGTYGYTF

clone_size: -
v_call: TRBV28
d_call: TRBD2
j_call: TRBJ2-7
cdr3_nt: TGTGCCAGCAGTGCGACTAGCCCCTACGAGCAGTACTTC
cdr3_aa: CASSATSPYEQYF

clone_size: -
v_call: TRBV18
d_call: TRBD2
j_call: TRBJ2-1
cdr3_nt: TGTGCCAGCTCTGCTATTCAGGGCGGGGGCAATGAGCAGTTCTTC
cdr3_aa: CASSAIQGGGNEQFF

clone_size: once
v_call: TRBV28
d_call: TRBD1
j_call: TRBJ1-5
cdr3_nt: TGTGCCAGCAGACCCAGGGGGGCTGGTCCTCAGCCCCAGCATTTT
cdr3_aa: CASRPRGAGPQPQHF

clone_size: -
v_call: TRBV11-2
d_call: -
j_call: TRBJ2-7
cdr3_nt: TGTGCCAGCAGCTTAGGGCAGGCGCCCTACGAGCAGTACTTC
cdr3_aa: CASSLGQAPYEQYF